Detailed here is one T cell receptor beta chain. These data are taken from a study of blood T cells in healthy people across ages. The germline V gene encodes CDR1 MNHEY and CDR2 SMNVEV (reference sequence). The V segment lost 7 bases and the J segment 0 bases; nucleotides outside the gene matches: 15. This CDR3 is 20 amino acids long. Alongside a J-beta primer mix, a sample-barcoded 5' primer served in a second PCR lasting about 6 to 11 cycles. In TCRdb, the 5' RACE reads were re-called with MiXCR into one record per CDR3 protein. The sample consists of over a million distinct CDR3 sequences, approximately 38% of them appearing once.

The chain carries TRBV27 and TRBJ2-6; 10 bases are a match to TRBD1. Sequenced sample: blood. The sequence was obtained from a woman between 18 and 29 years old in good health. The CDR3 is CASTHLTGTGAHSGANVLTF. The CDR3 DNA is TGTGCCAGCACCCACCTAACCGGGACAGGGGCCCACTCTGGGGCCAACGTCCTGACTTTC.